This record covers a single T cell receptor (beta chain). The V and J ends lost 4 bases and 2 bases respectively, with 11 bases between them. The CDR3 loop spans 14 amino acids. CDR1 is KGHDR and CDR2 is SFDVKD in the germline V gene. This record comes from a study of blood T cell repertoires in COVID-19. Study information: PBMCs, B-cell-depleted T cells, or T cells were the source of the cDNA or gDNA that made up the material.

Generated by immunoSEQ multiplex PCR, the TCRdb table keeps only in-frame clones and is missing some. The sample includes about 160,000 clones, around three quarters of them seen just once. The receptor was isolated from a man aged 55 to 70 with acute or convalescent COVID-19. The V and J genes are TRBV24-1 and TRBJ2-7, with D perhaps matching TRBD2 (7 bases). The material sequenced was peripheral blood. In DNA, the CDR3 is TGTGCCACCAGTGAAAGGGGGGGGACCTACGAGCAGTACTTC. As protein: CATSERGGTYEQYF.